One sample yielded the 2 T cell receptor beta chains listed below, sequenced in a study of T cells in narcolepsy. Using immunoSEQ multiplex PCR, the repertoire was profiled, and TCRdb retains in-frame clones only, with some absent. Of about 30,000 clones in the sample, roughly 82% were seen once. The sample consisted of CD45RA- memory CD4+ T cells from PBMCs. All receptors derive from a human donor with narcolepsy.

This clone appeared a few times. This chain uses TRBV2 with TRBJ1-3, with D unresolved. V lost 4 bases to trimming and J lost 0 bases, with 7 bases between them. The CDR3 covers 14 residues. The V gene's germline CDR1 is SNHLY and CDR2 FYNNEI. The CDR3 coding sequence is TGTGCCAGCAGTGCCCCCTACTCTGGAAACACCATATATTTT. The encoded protein is CASSAPYSGNTIYF.

The rearrangement uses TRBV5-6 and TRBJ1-1, with TRBD1 as a possible D gene (6 bases). The CDR3 is 15 residues long. Deletions cut 4 bases from V and 4 bases from J, with 17 bases between. The germline gives CDR1 SGHDT, CDR2 YYEEEE. This CDR3 reads CASSQSPHRATEAFF. The CDR3 DNA reads as TGTGCCAGCAGCCAGAGTCCCCACAGGGCCACTGAAGCTTTCTTT.